This TCR beta chain is drawn from a study of post-analysis software for immune sequencing data. Study-wide results and limits: In patients, TRBV5-6, TRBV5-1 and TRBV20-1 belonged to about five TRBV segments found more frequently than in controls.

Germline V gene lookup returns CDR1 DFQATT and CDR2 SNEGSKA (reference sequence). Trimming shortened V by 1 base and J by 0 bases, and 16 bases separated the two germline ends. CDR3 length: 16 residues. Prepared libraries of TCR beta cDNA carried unique molecular identifiers. TCRdb re-analysed the PCR reads in MiXCR, keeping a single row per CDR3 protein. The table includes 150,000 to 200,000 distinct CDR3 sequences, approximately 30% detected once. This clonotype was observed many times. Its antigen is unidentified. The source is a girl under 18 with multiple sclerosis. Specimen: blood. The chain has TRBV20-1 and TRBJ2-7, with unresolved D. CDR3 amino acids: CSARGLSLLSSYEQYF. Here the CDR3 DNA reads TGCAGTGCTAGAGGGCTTTCCCTTTTAAGCTCCTACGAGCAGTACTTC.